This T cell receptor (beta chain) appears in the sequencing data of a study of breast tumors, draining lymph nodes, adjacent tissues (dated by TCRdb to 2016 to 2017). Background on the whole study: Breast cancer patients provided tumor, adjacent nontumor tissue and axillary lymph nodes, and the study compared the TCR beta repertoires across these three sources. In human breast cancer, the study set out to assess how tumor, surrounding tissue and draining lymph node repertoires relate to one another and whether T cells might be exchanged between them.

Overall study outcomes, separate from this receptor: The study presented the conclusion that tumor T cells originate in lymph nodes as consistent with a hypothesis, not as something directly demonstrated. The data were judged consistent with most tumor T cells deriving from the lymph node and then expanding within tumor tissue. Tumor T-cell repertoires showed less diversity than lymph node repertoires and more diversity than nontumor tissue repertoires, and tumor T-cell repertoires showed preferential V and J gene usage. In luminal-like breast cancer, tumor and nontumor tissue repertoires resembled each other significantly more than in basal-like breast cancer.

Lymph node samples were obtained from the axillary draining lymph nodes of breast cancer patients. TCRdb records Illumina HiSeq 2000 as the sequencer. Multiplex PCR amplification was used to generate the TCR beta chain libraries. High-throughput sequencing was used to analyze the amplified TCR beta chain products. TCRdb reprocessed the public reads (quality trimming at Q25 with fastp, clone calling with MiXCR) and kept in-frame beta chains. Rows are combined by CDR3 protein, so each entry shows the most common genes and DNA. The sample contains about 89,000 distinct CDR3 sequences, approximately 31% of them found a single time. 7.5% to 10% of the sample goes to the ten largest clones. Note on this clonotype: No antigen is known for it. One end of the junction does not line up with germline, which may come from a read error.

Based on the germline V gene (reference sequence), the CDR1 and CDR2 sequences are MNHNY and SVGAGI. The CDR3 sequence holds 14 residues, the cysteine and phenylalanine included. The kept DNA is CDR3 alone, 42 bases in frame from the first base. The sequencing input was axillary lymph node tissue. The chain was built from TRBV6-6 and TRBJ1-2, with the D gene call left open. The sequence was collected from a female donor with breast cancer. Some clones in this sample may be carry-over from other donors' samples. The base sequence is TGTGCCGCCCGACGGGGTCTCGAGAACTACGGCTACACCTTC. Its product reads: CAARRGLENYGYTF.